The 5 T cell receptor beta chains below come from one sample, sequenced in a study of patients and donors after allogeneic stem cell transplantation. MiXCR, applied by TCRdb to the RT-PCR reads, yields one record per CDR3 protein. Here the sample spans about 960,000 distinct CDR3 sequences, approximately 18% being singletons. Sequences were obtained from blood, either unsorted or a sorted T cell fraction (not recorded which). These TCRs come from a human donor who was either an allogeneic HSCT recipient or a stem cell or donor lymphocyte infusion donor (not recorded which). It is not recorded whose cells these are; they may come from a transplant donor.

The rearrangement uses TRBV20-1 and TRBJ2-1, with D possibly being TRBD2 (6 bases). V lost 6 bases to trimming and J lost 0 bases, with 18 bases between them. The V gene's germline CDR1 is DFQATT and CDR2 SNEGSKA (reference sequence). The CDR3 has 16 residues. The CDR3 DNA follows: TGCAGTGCAGAGCCGACCGGGGGAAGCTCCTACAATGAGCAGTTCTTC. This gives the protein CSAEPTGGSSYNEQFF.

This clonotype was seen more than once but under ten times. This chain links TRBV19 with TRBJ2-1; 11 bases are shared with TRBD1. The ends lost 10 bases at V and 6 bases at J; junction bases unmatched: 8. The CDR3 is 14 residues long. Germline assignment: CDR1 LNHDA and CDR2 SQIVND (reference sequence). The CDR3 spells CATRTGGGSNEQFF. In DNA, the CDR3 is TGTGCCACCCGGACAGGGGGCGGGAGCAATGAGCAGTTCTTC. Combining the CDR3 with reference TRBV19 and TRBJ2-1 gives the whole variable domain DGGITQSPKYLFRKEGQNVTLSCEQNLNHDAMYWYRQDPGQGLRLIYYSQIVNDFQKGDIAEGYSVSREKKESFPLTVTSAQKNPTAFYLCATRTGGGSNEQFFGPGTRLTVL.

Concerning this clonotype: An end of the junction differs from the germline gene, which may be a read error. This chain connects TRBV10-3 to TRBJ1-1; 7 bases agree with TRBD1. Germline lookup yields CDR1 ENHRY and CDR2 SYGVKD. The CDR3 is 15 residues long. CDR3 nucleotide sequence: TGTGCCATCAGTGAGACCCCGACAGGGAACACTGAAGCTCTCTTT. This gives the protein CAISETPTGNTEALF.

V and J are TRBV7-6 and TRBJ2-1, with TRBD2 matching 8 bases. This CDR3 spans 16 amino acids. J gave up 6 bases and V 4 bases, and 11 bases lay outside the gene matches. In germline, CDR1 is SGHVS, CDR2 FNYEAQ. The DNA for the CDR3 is TGTGCCAGCAGCTCGTTTAGCGGGACCGTGTCCAATGAGCAGTTCTTC. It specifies CASSSFSGTVSNEQFF.

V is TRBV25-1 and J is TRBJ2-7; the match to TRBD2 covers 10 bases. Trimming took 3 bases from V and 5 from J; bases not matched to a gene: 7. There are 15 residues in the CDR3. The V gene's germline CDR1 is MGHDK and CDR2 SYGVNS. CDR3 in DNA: TGTGCCAGCAGTGATTGGCTAGCGGGGGAGCACGAGCAGTACTTC. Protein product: CASSDWLAGEHEQYF.